Following are 4 T cell receptor beta chains from one sample sequenced in a study of breast tumors, draining lymph nodes, adjacent tissues. TCRdb ran MiXCR on the multiplex PCR reads and lists one entry per CDR3 protein. In the table there are some 14,000 distinct CDR3 sequences, more than 50% of which are singletons. What was sequenced was tumor-adjacent breast tissue. The source of these receptors is a female donor with breast cancer. Some clones in this sample may be carry-over from other donors' samples.

This clonotype was found many times. The rearrangement joins TRBV5-6 to TRBJ2-7; TRBD2 matches at 7 bases. The ends lost 3 bases at V and 7 bases at J; junction bases unmatched: 10. This CDR3 contains 14 residues. Germline-derived CDR1 and CDR2 are SGHDT and YYEEEE. The CDR3: CASSSGGRVREQYF. The CDR3, as DNA: TGTGCCAGCAGCTCCGGGGGGAGGGTCCGGGAGCAGTACTTC.

This clonotype was seen repeatedly, ten times or more. The chain uses TRBV4-1 and TRBJ2-5; D is ambiguous. V lost 0 bases and J lost 4, with 12 bases in between. The CDR3 runs 15 residues. Per germline, CDR1 MGHRA and CDR2 YSYEKL. In nucleotides, the CDR3 is TGCGCCAGCAGCCAAGAGGGCCATCCGTCAGAGACCCAGTACTTC. Translated: CASSQEGHPSETQYF.

This clonotype was seen a few times. The chain couples TRBV11-3 to TRBJ1-2; D gene ambiguous. Trimming cost V 2 bases and J 0 bases, with 4 bases left between them. The CDR3 contains 13 residues. Germline V lookup: CDR1 SGHNT, CDR2 YENEEA. The CDR3 DNA reads TGTGCCAGCAGCTTATGTGCTAACTATGGCTACACCTTC. It specifies CASSLCANYGYTF.

V and J are TRBV19 and TRBJ2-7; 8 bases align to TRBD1. This CDR3 has 15 residues. Germline V gene data show CDR1 as LNHDA and CDR2 as SQIVND (reference sequence). The trim removed 3 bases at V and 2 bases at J, leaving 6 bases unmatched. The DNA of the CDR3 is TGTGCCAGTAGTATCGGGACAGGCGGGACCTACGAGCAGTACTTC. Translating gives CASSIGTGGTYEQYF.